This T cell receptor beta chain comes out of a study of T cells after yellow fever vaccination (dated by TCRdb to the late 2010s). Background on the whole study: The SMART-Seq v4 Ultra Low Input RNA kit was used to prepare libraries from fractions with low cell numbers. To follow T-cell clones before and after primary and booster YFV17D yellow fever vaccination, bulk TCR alpha and beta repertoires were sequenced over time. Two healthy male donors made up the cohort, one aged 18 to 29 years and the other aged 30 to 40 years. Bulk PBMC replicates and cell subsets were isolated from blood drawn at multiple timepoints before and after both primary and secondary immunization. General study outcomes and caveats: FACS-sorted repertoires could contain abundant contaminating clonotypes from the bulk population, so computational filtering was required. A small fraction of clonotypes appeared in both the CD4 and CD8 compartments, likely as a result of convergent recombination. After the booster, most clones that had expanded after primary vaccination were detected again (about 97% of CD4 and 70% to 90% of CD8), suggesting broad maintenance of memory. The secondary T-cell response was weaker than the primary response but faster, peaking on day 5 instead of day 15. The study included only a couple of donors, which limits how far the findings can be generalized.

Its CDR3 holds 16 amino acids, cysteine through phenylalanine. Just the 48-base CDR3 DNA is kept, in frame starting at base 1. V drops 0 bases and J drops 0 bases, leaving 10 bases in between. The CDR1 and CDR2 encoded by the germline V gene are MGHRA and YSYEKL. This clonotype was seen a handful of times. Which antigen it targets is not known. No qualities accompany the bases; no much larger clone lies one base away. The label giving this sample's treatment or condition can be read as: live attenuated yellow fever vaccine strain. At each blood-draw timepoint, two biological replicates of bulk PBMCs were collected. A standard Ficoll-Paque protocol was used to isolate PBMCs from peripheral blood. TriZol was used to extract RNA from bulk PBMCs, CD4 and CD8 fractions, and dextramer-positive and dextramer-negative fractions. TCRdb shows the sequencer as Illumina NovaSeq 6000. TCR cDNA was synthesized by 5'RACE template switching, which introduced a universal primer site and unique molecular identifiers. cDNA synthesis was primed from both the TCR alpha and TCR beta constant segments. Libraries were amplified in two PCR steps, with sample barcodes and sequencing adapters added in the second step. Libraries were sequenced on Illumina HiSeq 2500 (2x100 bp) or NovaSeq (2x150 bp). The published analysis was carried out like this. MIGEC was used to demultiplex reads and collapse the reads into UMI consensus sequences, and MiXCR was used for V(D)J alignment. Using edgeR on replicate PBMC samples, clonotypes were called vaccine-responding if FDR was below 0.01 and the log2 fold change was above 5 up to day 15. CD4 or CD8 identity was assigned to each bulk clonotype according to whether the clonotype was present at higher abundance in the sequenced CD4 repertoire or the sequenced CD8 repertoire. TCRdb reprocessing: public reads trimmed at Q25 with fastp, clones called with MiXCR, in-frame beta chains kept. Each CDR3 protein gets just one entry, which takes the most common genes and DNA from the rows behind it. TCRdb, not the authors, supplied the V and J calls. In this sample the table shows roughly 330,000 distinct CDR3 sequences, approximately 4.2% of which occur a single time. The ten largest clones represent roughly a quarter of the sample.

This TCR came from a man younger than 30 who received the YFV17D yellow fever vaccine. The rearranged chain carries TRBV4-1 and TRBJ2-3; the D gene is not confidently resolved. The sequenced sample was PBMCs, obtained 5 days after the yellow fever booster vaccination. The sequence in DNA is TGCGCCAGCAGCCAAGAGCGCTCGCTTAGCACAGATACGCAGTATTTT. The encoded protein is CASSQERSLSTDTQYF.